The clone carrying this TCR beta chain has just a few counts. No antigen is known for it. What was sequenced were expressed TCRB transcripts, since all of the isolated RNA had been reverse transcribed. TCRdb's copy holds only in-frame clones and misses some; the assay was immunoSEQ multiplex PCR. Here the sample spans under 250,000 clones, around 9.9% being singletons. The source of the sample is a study of beta chain features in type 1 diabetes. Study results and caveats: People with Type 1 diabetes carried modestly yet significantly shorter TCRB CDR3s in all four CD4+ subsets. A potential influence of HLA type upon TCRB rearrangement remained unresolved herein. Equally in patients and controls, shorter templates might have been favored by PCR.

Trimming removed 1 base from V and 5 bases from J, with 13 bases in between. The germline CDR1 and CDR2 sequences are LNHNV and YYDKDF (reference sequence). There are 15 residues in the CDR3. Cells sorted by CD45RO/CCR7/CD25/CD127/CD95/CD27 comprised CD4+ naive, central memory, regulatory and stem cell-like memory cells. The chain has TRBV15 and TRBJ2-3; a possible D gene is TRBD1 (5 bases). Material for sequencing was central memory CD4+ T cells from blood. This clonotype was obtained from a man aged 18 to 29 in good health. The CDR3 coding sequence is TGTGCCACCAGCAGAGGGGCAGGGCCGGGAGATACGCAGTATTTT. This gives the protein CATSRGAGPGDTQYF.